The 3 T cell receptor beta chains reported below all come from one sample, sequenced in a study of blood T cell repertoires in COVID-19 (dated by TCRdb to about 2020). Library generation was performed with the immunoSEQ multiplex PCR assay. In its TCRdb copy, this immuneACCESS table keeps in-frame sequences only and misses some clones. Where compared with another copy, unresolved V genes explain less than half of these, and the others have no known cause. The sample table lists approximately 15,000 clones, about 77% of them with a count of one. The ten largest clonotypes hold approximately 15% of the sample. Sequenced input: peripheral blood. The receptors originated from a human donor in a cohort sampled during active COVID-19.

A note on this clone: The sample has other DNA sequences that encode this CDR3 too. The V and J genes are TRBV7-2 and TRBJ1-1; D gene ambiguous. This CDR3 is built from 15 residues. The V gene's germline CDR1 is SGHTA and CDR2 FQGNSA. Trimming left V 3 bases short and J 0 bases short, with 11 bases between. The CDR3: CASSLSPAMNTEAFF. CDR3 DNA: TGTGCCAGCAGCTTGTCCCCAGCGATGAACACTGAAGCTTTCTTT.

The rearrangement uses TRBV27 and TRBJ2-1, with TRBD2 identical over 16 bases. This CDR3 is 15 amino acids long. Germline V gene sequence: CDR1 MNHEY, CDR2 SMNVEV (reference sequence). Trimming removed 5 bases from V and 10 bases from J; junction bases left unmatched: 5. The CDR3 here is CASSGGTSGGDEQFF. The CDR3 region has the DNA TGTGCCAGCAGTGGTGGGACTAGCGGGGGGGACGAGCAGTTCTTC.

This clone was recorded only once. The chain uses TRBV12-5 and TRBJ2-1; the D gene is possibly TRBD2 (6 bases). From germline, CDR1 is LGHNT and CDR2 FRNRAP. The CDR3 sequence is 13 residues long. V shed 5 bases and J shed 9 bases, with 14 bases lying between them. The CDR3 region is CASGRERTGEQFF. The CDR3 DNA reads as TGTGCTAGTGGTCGGGAGAGAACTGGTGAGCAGTTCTTC.